A single T cell receptor beta chain is shown here with its context. Its target is not known. The germline V gene encodes CDR1 MDHEN and CDR2 SYDVKM. The CDR3 covers 12 residues. Trimming stripped 1 base from V and 8 bases from J, with 5 bases between. The sample belongs to a study of radiation and T cells in renal cell carcinoma. Findings of the study overall: In blood, top tumor clones expanded by 2 weeks, shrinking by 4.

Time point meaning: baseline pretreatment blood. Treatment specified: 15 Gy SBRT to primary tumor, nephrectomy 4 weeks later. Profiled with immunoSEQ multiplex PCR; TCRdb holds only in-frame clones, not every one. The sample has around 94,000 clones, 80% to 90% seen once. The material sequenced was blood, taken from a patient whose treatment included radiotherapy and nephrectomy. The chain has TRBV28 and TRBJ1-4; D unclear. The TCR comes from a man in his fifties or sixties with renal cell carcinoma. The CDR3 DNA is TGTGCCAGCAGTTTATTAAGGGAAAAACTGTTTTTT. Its protein product is CASSLLREKLFF.